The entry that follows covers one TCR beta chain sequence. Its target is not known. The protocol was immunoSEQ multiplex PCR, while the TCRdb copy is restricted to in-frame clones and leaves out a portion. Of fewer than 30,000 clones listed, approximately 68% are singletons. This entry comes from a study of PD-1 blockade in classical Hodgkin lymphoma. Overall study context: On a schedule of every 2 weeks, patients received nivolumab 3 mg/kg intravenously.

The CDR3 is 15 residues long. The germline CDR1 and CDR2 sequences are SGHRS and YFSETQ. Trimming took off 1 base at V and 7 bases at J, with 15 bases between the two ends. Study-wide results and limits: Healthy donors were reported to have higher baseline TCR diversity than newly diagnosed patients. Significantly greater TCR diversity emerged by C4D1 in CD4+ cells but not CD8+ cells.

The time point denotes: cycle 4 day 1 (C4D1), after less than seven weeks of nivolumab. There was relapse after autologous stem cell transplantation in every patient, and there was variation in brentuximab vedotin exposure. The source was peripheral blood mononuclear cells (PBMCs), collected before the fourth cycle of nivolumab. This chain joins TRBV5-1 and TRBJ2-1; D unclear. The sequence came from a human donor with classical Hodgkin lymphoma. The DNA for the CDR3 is TGCGCCAGCAGCTTGTTTTGGGTGATTGGGAATGAGCAGTTCTTC. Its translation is CASSLFWVIGNEQFF. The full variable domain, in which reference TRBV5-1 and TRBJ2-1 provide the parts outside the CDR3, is KAGVTQTPRYLIKTRGQQVTLSCSPISGHRSVSWYQQTPGQGLQFLFEYFSETQRNKGNFPGRFSGRQFSNSRSEMNVSTLELGDSALYLCASSLFWVIGNEQFFGPGTRLTVL.